This T cell receptor (beta chain) was identified during a study of T cells in Graves' hyperthyroidism and ophthalmopathy (dated 2019 in TCRdb). Context from the whole study: Peripheral blood was collected at initial diagnosis, before any treatment. A discovery cohort of roughly 100 patients, roughly 45 with Graves' ophthalmopathy and over 55 with stable Graves' hyperthyroidism, was used to find distinguishing TCR V-J signatures. In six Graves' hyperthyroidism patients, the study also compared T-cell repertoires from thyroid tissue with T-cell repertoires from blood. After sampling, hyperthyroidism patients received methimazole starting at 30 mg daily, and ophthalmopathy patients received high-dose intravenous methylprednisolone. TCR Vbeta CDR3 sequencing of 120 to 150 peripheral blood samples (43 ophthalmopathy, roughly 74 hyperthyroidism and around 17 progressor patients) is reported in the paper. Prospective prediction of ophthalmopathy was tested in an independent validation cohort of 18 hyperthyroidism patients and 17 patients who later progressed to ophthalmopathy. The roughly 90 discovery patients were divided at random into training and test sets in a 7:3 ratio.

V is pruned by 4 bases and J by 3 bases, leaving 6 bases of the junction without a gene match. From cysteine to phenylalanine, the CDR3 is 15 amino acids long. Just the 45-base CDR3 DNA is kept, in frame starting at base 1. Points the paper makes about the study in general: In validation, the model predicted progression to ophthalmopathy a median of about 6.5 months before onset, with 65% to 71% sensitivity and about 72% specificity. Most expanded thyroid clonotypes (frequency above 0.001) were also found in blood, which suggests that blood repertoires may mirror thyroid immune responses. No statistical method was used to fix the sample size in advance, and group allocation was not hidden from the investigators. A model built on a 13 V-J signature distinguished ophthalmopathy from stable hyperthyroidism, reaching around 90% sensitivity and around 82% specificity in cross-validation and 80%/75% in testing.

Moderately to severely active disease, a Clinical Activity Score of at least 3, a NOSPECS grade of at least 4, and a duration under 3 months were present in ophthalmopathy patients. The study excluded patients with uncontrolled infections, other autoimmune diseases, pregnancy or lactation. Diagnoses relied on clinical symptoms, serum thyroxine and TRAb, thyroid ultrasound and orbital computed tomography. PBMCs were separated from roughly 9.6 ml of fresh peripheral blood using Ficoll-Paque density gradient centrifugation. Total RNA was extracted using Trizol reagent, and RNA quality was assessed on an Agilent 2100 Bioanalyzer. Amplification of TCR beta CDR3 regions was carried out from RNA transcripts. The first round of RT-PCR for the TCR CDR3 was performed with the HTBI primer set and the Qiagen OneStep RT-PCR kit. A second multiplex PCR round built the libraries, followed by size selection and purification. Paired-end sequencing of the libraries was performed with 100 bp reads on an Illumina HiSeq2000. The source study handled its data this way. SOAPnuke was used to process the raw data, with reads discarded if the reads contained adapters or uncalled bases, had a mean Phred below 15, or lacked an exact constant-primer or identifier match. High-quality paired reads were merged using COPE v1.2.5, and each unique nucleotide sequence was defined as a clonotype. Clonotypes were aligned to IMGT TRBV, TRBD and TRBJ reference segments using MiTCR v1.1. Analysis was restricted to V-J combinations with a frequency above 0.0001, which covered about 99% of repertoires. A TCS score was defined as the ratio between F50 (clonal expansion) and ExV (chaos), using BLOSUM62-based TCRdist between CDR3 peptides within each V-J. Welch's t-statistics and random forest reduced roughly 530 V-J features to 13, which were used in a naive Bayes classifier (R e1071). TCRdb applied fastp at Q25 and MiXCR to the public reads, then kept only in-frame beta chains. Identical CDR3 protein sequences are pooled into one entry, listed with their most common genes and DNA. V and J calls and clone size were set by TCRdb, not the authors. Present in this sample are about 270,000 distinct CDR3 sequences, over 20% of which were seen just once. The top ten clones comprise under 40% of the sample.

About this clonotype itself: The target of this receptor is not known. No qualities accompany the bases; no much larger clone lies one base away.

Source material: blood. The chain is assembled from TRBV12-3 or TRBV12-4 and TRBJ1-5; TRBD1 agrees with 7 junctional bases. The clonotype was recovered from a woman in her 40s with Graves' ophthalmopathy. The DNA sequence is TGTGCCAGCAGTTACAGGGGCAGTAACAATCAGCCCCAGCATTTT. This sequence encodes CASSYRGSNNQPQHF.